A single sample gave rise to the 21 T cell receptor beta chains below, sequenced in a study of naive and memory T cell subsets. Two oligonucleotides, mixed equimolar, formed the beta constant-region primer covering TRBC1 and TRBC2. TCRdb itself ran the UMI-ligation and nested PCR reads through MiXCR, one entry per CDR3 protein. Of some 85,000 distinct CDR3 sequences in the sample, about an eighth were seen once. Sequencing used central memory CD4+ T cells from blood. All receptors come from a human donor in good health.

The table lists this clonotype with many counts. This chain links TRBV4-3 with TRBJ2-7, with a possible D match to TRBD1 (7 bases). Germline lookup yields CDR1 LGHNA and CDR2 YSLEER. This CDR3 contains 18 residues. V was cut by 0 bases and J by 2 bases, with 20 bases left in between. This CDR3 reads CASSQDISGAGQTYEQYF. Here the CDR3 DNA reads TGCGCCAGCAGCCAAGATATTTCGGGGGCGGGACAGACCTACGAGCAGTACTTC.

V and J are TRBV3-1 and TRBJ2-1; 11 bases are a match to TRBD2. CDR3 length: 15 amino acids. The V gene's germline CDR1 is LGHDT and CDR2 YNNKEL (reference sequence). Unmatched junction bases numbered 4, after V lost 4 bases and J lost 5 bases. The DNA for the CDR3 is TGTGCCAGCAGCCTTAGCGGGAGGGCCAACAATGAGCAGTTCTTC. As protein: CASSLSGRANNEQFF.

This rearrangement joins TRBV20-1 to TRBJ2-5, with TRBD1 as a possible D gene (6 bases). This CDR3 comprises 14 residues. Germline V gene data show CDR1 as DFQATT and CDR2 as SNEGSKA (reference sequence). Trimming left V 2 bases short and J 4 bases short, with 14 bases between. The CDR3 DNA is TGCAGTGCTAGACGGCAGGGGATAGGAGAGACCCAGTACTTC. Residues: CSARRQGIGETQYF.

The CDR3 protein is CASTSGTSGRSETQYF. CDR3 bases: TGTGCCAGCACCAGCGGGACTAGCGGGAGGTCAGAGACCCAGTACTTC. The chain links TRBV6-2 or TRBV6-3 to TRBJ2-5; the match to TRBD2 covers 15 bases. Germline V gives CDR1 MNHEY, CDR2 SVGEGT. The CDR3 extends over 16 amino acids. After removal of 7 bases from V and 4 bases from J, the junction contained 7 bases not matched to a gene.

Only a few counts were recorded for this clonotype. The CDR3 sequence: CASSFMAAQENTEAFF. The CDR3 DNA sequence: TGCGCCAGCAGCTTTATGGCTGCCCAGGAGAACACTGAAGCTTTCTTT. The rearrangement joins TRBV5-1 to TRBJ1-1; D ambiguous. This CDR3 is 16 amino acids long. Germline V lookup: CDR1 SGHRS, CDR2 YFSETQ. Trimming cost V 2 bases and J 1 base, with 15 bases left between them.

Only a few counts were recorded for this clonotype. The V gene is TRBV6-2 or TRBV6-3, the J gene TRBJ1-5, with D possibly being TRBD1 (6 bases). Germline V gene data show CDR1 as MNHEY and CDR2 as SVGEGT. V was shortened by 6 bases and J by 7 bases, with 13 bases between the two germline ends. This CDR3 contains 13 residues. CDR3 region: CASRIYRDQPQHF. The DNA of the CDR3 is TGTGCCAGCAGGATATACAGGGACCAGCCCCAGCATTTT.

This clonotype showed up many times. As DNA, the CDR3 is TGTGCCAGCAGTTCACAGGGCCCAGATACGCAGTATTTT. This codes for CASSSQGPDTQYF. This chain connects TRBV25-1 to TRBJ2-3; weak D call: TRBD1 (6 bases). This CDR3 region has 13 residues. The V gene lost 5 bases and the J gene lost 4 bases, with 10 bases spanning the gap. CDR1 and CDR2 from the germline V gene are MGHDK and SYGVNS.

This chain connects TRBV20-1 to TRBJ2-5, with 11 bases aligning to TRBD2. The CDR3 loop spans 13 amino acids. Germline CDR1 and CDR2: DFQATT and SNEGSKA (reference sequence). Unmatched junction bases numbered 5, after V lost 6 bases and J lost 5 bases. The CDR3 sequence: CSAVAGGRETQYF. Written as DNA, the CDR3 is TGCAGTGCCGTAGCGGGAGGGCGGGAGACCCAGTACTTC.

The V gene is TRBV4-1, the J gene TRBJ2-7; 10 bases map to TRBD2. The germline CDR1 and CDR2 sequences are MGHRA and YSYEKL. V lost 3 bases and J lost 2; bases outside the gene matches: 10. The length of the CDR3 is 17 residues. The CDR3 spells CASSHSIPGTSAYEQYF. In DNA form, the CDR3 reads TGCGCCAGCAGCCACTCGATCCCCGGGACTAGCGCCTACGAGCAGTACTTC.

The table lists this clonotype with many counts. The chain links TRBV7-6 to TRBJ2-7; 14 positions agree with TRBD2. The CDR3 has 19 residues. Looked up from germline, CDR1 is SGHVS and CDR2 is FNYEAQ. After removal of 4 bases from V and 6 bases from J, the junction contained 17 bases not matched to a gene. The CDR3, as DNA: TGTGCCAGCAGCTCCCCCATCGGACTAGCGGGAGGCGCGATAGGCGAGCAGTACTTC. It yields the protein CASSSPIGLAGGAIGEQYF.

The gene calls are TRBV7-9 and TRBJ2-1; 10 nucleotides align to TRBD2. Germline CDR1 reads SEHNR; CDR2 reads FQNEAQ (reference sequence). CDR3 length: 15 residues. With V trimmed by 3 bases and J by 8 bases, 7 bases remained unmatched. The chain's CDR3 is CASSFATSGRYEQFF. CDR3 nucleotide sequence: TGTGCCAGCAGCTTCGCGACTAGCGGGCGCTATGAGCAGTTCTTC. The full variable domain, its missing parts supplied by reference TRBV7-9 and TRBJ2-1, is DTGVSQNPRHKITKRGQNVTFRCDPISEHNRLYWYRQTLGQGPEFLTYFQNEAQLEKSRLLSDRFSAERPKGSFSTLEIQRTEQGDSAMYLCASSFATSGRYEQFFGPGTRLTVL.

This chain links TRBV20-1 with TRBJ2-1, with a possible D match to TRBD2 (7 bases). The CDR3 spans 16 residues. CDR1 is DFQATT and CDR2 is SNEGSKA in the germline V gene (reference sequence). Trimming stripped 5 bases from V and 3 bases from J, with 20 bases between. The CDR3 region is CSAPFPPGDYYNEQFF. CDR3 coding DNA: TGCAGTGCTCCCTTCCCCCCAGGGGACTACTACAATGAGCAGTTCTTC.

This clonotype was seen many times. This sequence joins TRBV5-5 and TRBJ2-3; 8 nucleotides align to TRBD2. CDR1 and CDR2 (germline): SGHKS, YYEKEE (reference sequence). This CDR3 spans 15 amino acids. Unmatched junction bases numbered 2, after V lost 1 base and J lost 1 base. The CDR3 loop reads CASSLQTSGTDTQYF. CDR3 coding DNA: TGTGCCAGCAGCTTGCAGACTAGCGGCACAGATACGCAGTATTTT.

This clonotype was detected a few times. CDR3 sequence (DNA): TGTGCCAGCAGCTTGGATCCGGGACGGGTCTCCTACGAGCAGTACTTC. The encoded protein is CASSLDPGRVSYEQYF. The chain employs TRBV5-6 and TRBJ2-7; perhaps D is TRBD1 or TRBD2 (5 bases each). This CDR3 comprises 16 residues. Per the germline V gene, CDR1 is SGHDT and CDR2 is YYEEEE. Trimming took off 0 bases at V and 0 bases at J, with 13 bases between the two ends.

This clonotype was seen a few times. V and J are TRBV5-6 and TRBJ2-3, with TRBD2 matching over 8 bases. Per germline, CDR1 SGHDT and CDR2 YYEEEE. J gave up 1 base and V 2 bases, and 6 bases lay outside the gene matches. CDR3 size: 16 residues. The CDR3 DNA reads TGTGCCAGCAGCTTCCCACGGGGACTAGGCACAGATACGCAGTATTTT. Amino acids: CASSFPRGLGTDTQYF.

The chain joins TRBV20-1 to TRBJ2-3; 8 nucleotides match TRBD2. Germline V gene sequence: CDR1 DFQATT, CDR2 SNEGSKA (reference sequence). Trimming cost V 6 bases and J 1 base; bases outside gene matches: 9. There are 15 residues in the CDR3. CDR3 amino acids: CSAPDPTSGTDTQYF. The CDR3 nucleotides read TGCAGTGCCCCCGACCCGACTAGCGGCACAGATACGCAGTATTTT.

This clonotype was counted many times. This chain uses TRBV9 with TRBJ2-7; D uncertain. Per germline, CDR1 SGDLS and CDR2 YYNGEE. The CDR3 length is 14 residues. V was cut by 1 base and J by 2 bases, with 10 bases left in between. CDR3 sequence reads: CASSVQSAPYEQYF. In nucleotides, the CDR3 is TGTGCCAGCAGCGTACAGTCGGCCCCCTACGAGCAGTACTTC. Full variable domain (missing parts from reference TRBV9 and TRBJ2-7): DSGVTQTPKHLITATGQRVTLRCSPRSGDLSVYWYQQSLDQGLQFLIQYYNGEERAKGNILERFSAQQFPDLHSELNLSSLELGDSALYFCASSVQSAPYEQYFGPGTRLTVT.

The J gene is TRBJ1-2, the V gene TRBV6-1, with 10 bases that match TRBD1. Germline V lookup: CDR1 MNHNS, CDR2 SASEGT. There are 14 residues in the CDR3. Unmatched junction bases numbered 6, after V lost 7 bases and J lost 4 bases. This CDR3 is CASNSRQGAYGYTF. In nucleotides, the CDR3 is TGTGCCAGCAACTCACGACAGGGGGCCTATGGCTACACCTTC.

V and J are TRBV29-1 and TRBJ2-2; no firm D call. V was shortened by 6 bases and J by 0 bases, with 14 bases between the two germline ends. The CDR3 is made up of 15 amino acids. Per germline, CDR1 SQVTM and CDR2 ANQGSEA. In DNA form, the CDR3 reads TGCAGCGTGACACGGGCCCATCCGAACACCGGGGAGCTGTTTTTT. Residues: CSVTRAHPNTGELFF.

This clonotype was observed a few times. CDR3 protein: CSVEPGGQPTDTQYF. Written as DNA, the CDR3 is TGCAGCGTTGAGCCAGGGGGCCAACCCACAGATACGCAGTATTTT. This chain links TRBV29-1 with TRBJ2-3; 8 bases align to TRBD1. CDR1 SQVTM and CDR2 ANQGSEA come from the germline V gene. The CDR3 sequence is 15 residues long. J gave up 2 bases and V 3 bases, and 7 bases lay outside the gene matches.

The V call is TRBV6-2 or TRBV6-3, the J call TRBJ2-1; D may be TRBD1 or TRBD2 (6 bases each). Deletions cut 3 bases from V and 3 bases from J, with 12 bases between. The germline CDR1 and CDR2 sequences are MNHEY and SVGEGT. There are 15 residues in the CDR3. CDR3 in amino acids: CASSYSGGGYNEQFF. In DNA, the CDR3 is TGTGCCAGCAGTTATAGCGGAGGGGGCTACAATGAGCAGTTCTTC.